This T cell receptor (beta chain) derives from a study of T cells in Graves' hyperthyroidism and ophthalmopathy. Unmatched junction bases numbered 12, after V lost 5 bases and J lost 8 bases. Germline CDR1 reads DFQATT; CDR2 reads SNEGSKA (reference sequence). The CDR3 extends over 15 amino acids. This clonotype was seen many times. Patients showing uncontrolled infection, other autoimmune disease, pregnancy or lactation were ineligible. The TCR beta CDR3 regions underwent amplification using RNA transcripts as the source. With the HTBI primer set, the TCR CDR3 went through a first round of RT-PCR. One entry per CDR3 protein, called by TCRdb with MiXCR from the multiplex PCR reads. Among under 500,000 distinct CDR3 sequences listed, roughly 13% were seen once.

Sequencing was performed on blood. The TCR sequence derives from a man aged 45-65 years with Graves' ophthalmopathy. The chain is built from TRBV20-1 and TRBJ2-6, with 7 bases fitting TRBD1. The CDR3, as DNA: TGCAGTGCTGGGCCAGGGGGAGCAAGGTCCAACGTCCTGACTTTC. Translating gives CSAGPGGARSNVLTF.